This T cell receptor (beta chain) originates from a study of human T cells and chemical hapten exposure. Indicated time point: pre-sensitization, week 0. The sample's treatment: therapeutic diphenylcyclopropenone sensitization with weekly scalp DPC. Between the trimmed V and J ends, which lost 2 bases and 2 bases, there was a span of 22 bases. Per the germline V gene, CDR1 is SGHTA and CDR2 is FQGNSA. This CDR3 region has 18 residues. TCRdb itself ran the RACE reads through MiXCR, one entry per CDR3 protein. The top ten clones hold approximately 3.4% of a sample with 99,000 or so distinct CDR3 sequences, under 14% of them seen once.

The TCR originated in a woman aged 55-70 years with alopecia areata. Some clones in this sample may be carry-over from other donors' samples. The V and J genes are TRBV7-2 and TRBJ2-7, with D possibly being TRBD2 (7 bases). This sample comprised whole blood, obtained in connection with sensitization to the hapten diphenylcyclopropenone (DPC). In DNA form, the CDR3 reads TGTGCCAGCAGCTTAAGCGGTGGTGCGGGGGCCCCCCCCTACGAGCAGTACTTC. As protein: CASSLSGGAGAPPYEQYF.